This T cell receptor beta chain was found in a study of post-analysis software for immune sequencing data. The CDR3 is 12 residues long. V trimming: 6 bases; J trimming: 6 bases; junction bases outside the gene matches: 6. The germline gives CDR1 DFQATT, CDR2 SNEGSKA (reference sequence). Study-level findings and limits: Controls had lower frequencies than patients of 4 or 5 TRBV segments, which included TRBV5-6, TRBV5-1 and TRBV20-1.

This clonotype was picked up a small number of times. Its target is not known. The library was made from cDNA and included unique molecular identifiers. TCRdb fed the PCR reads into MiXCR, producing one record per CDR3 protein. The top ten clones hold 4.6% of a sample with 750,000 to 950,000 distinct CDR3 sequences, approximately 53% of them seen once. This clonotype was obtained from a girl aged 10-17 years with multiple sclerosis. Sequences were obtained from blood. This chain joins TRBV20-1 and TRBJ2-7, with 9 bases lining up with TRBD1. The DNA for the CDR3 is TGCAGTGCAAAGGGACAGGGCAGCGAGCAGTACTTC. It specifies CSAKGQGSEQYF.